The 28 T cell receptor beta chains reported below all come from one sample, sequenced in a study of blood T cell repertoires in COVID-19. Repertoires were generated with immunoSEQ multiplex PCR, while TCRdb's copy carries only in-frame clones and drops some. The sample lists roughly 350,000 clones; 70% to 90% were seen once. The sample was peripheral blood. The receptors stem from a woman between 50 and 59 years old with active or convalescent COVID-19.

The chain employs TRBV5-1 and TRBJ2-7, with 11 bases lining up with TRBD1. This CDR3 has 16 amino acids. From germline, CDR1 is SGHRS and CDR2 YFSETQ. V was clipped by 2 bases and J by 3 bases; unmatched bases: 7. DNA of the CDR3: TGCGCCAGCAGCTTAGGAAGGACAGGGGGCGACTACGAGCAGTACTTC. It is translated as CASSLGRTGGDYEQYF.

The CDR3 loop is CASSLGQVVEQYF. The CDR3 coding sequence is TGTGCCAGCAGCTTGGGACAGGTGGTCGAGCAGTACTTC. V usage is TRBV7-2 and J usage is TRBJ2-7; 8 bases agree with TRBD1. This CDR3 region has 13 residues. In germline, CDR1 is SGHTA, CDR2 FQGNSA. The V segment lost 3 bases and the J segment 6 bases; nucleotides outside the gene matches: 4.

This clone has a single count. This sequence joins TRBV4-1 and TRBJ2-7; 10 bases align to TRBD2. Trimming took 1 base from V and 2 from J; bases not matched to a gene: 8. This CDR3 has 17 amino acids. Germline-derived CDR1 and CDR2 are MGHRA and YSYEKL. The CDR3 DNA follows: TGCGCCAGCAGCCAAGGGGTTTGGACTAGCGGACCCTACGAGCAGTACTTC. Translated, it gives CASSQGVWTSGPYEQYF.

The V and J genes are TRBV6-5 and TRBJ2-7, with 9 bases lining up with TRBD1. V dropped 5 bases and J dropped 4; count of bases not matched to a gene: 9. Germline CDR1 MNHEY, CDR2 SVGAGI. The length of the CDR3 is 15 residues. CDR3 in amino acids: CASSPGTGSFYEQYF. The DNA for the CDR3 is TGTGCCAGCAGTCCTGGGACAGGGAGCTTTTACGAGCAGTACTTC.

The rearrangement uses TRBV4-3 and TRBJ2-7; a weak D match, TRBD2 (5 bases). Germline V lookup: CDR1 LGHNA, CDR2 YSLEER. The length of the CDR3 is 15 residues. The ends were cut back, 0 bases at V and 2 bases at J, with 11 bases in the middle. CDR3 DNA: TGCGCCAGCAGCCAAGAGTCGGGAACCCCCTACGAGCAGTACTTC. Amino acids: CASSQESGTPYEQYF.

The chain has TRBV4-1 and TRBJ1-2; no clear D. Germline CDR1 and CDR2: MGHRA and YSYEKL. CDR3 length: 15 amino acids. V was shortened by 1 base and J by 3 bases, with 12 bases between the two germline ends. CDR3 sequence (DNA): TGCGCCAGCAGCCAAGTTAAAGGAGAGGACTATGGCTACACCTTC. This translates into CASSQVKGEDYGYTF.

This rearrangement joins TRBV6-5 to TRBJ1-1; tentatively, D is TRBD1 (5 bases). Looked up from germline, CDR1 is MNHEY and CDR2 is SVGAGI. Trimming removed 8 bases at V and 5 bases at J, with 18 bases between. CDR3 length: 14 residues. The CDR3 nucleotides read TGTGCCAGCGGCCCGCTCGGCCGGGGGACTGAAGCTTTCTTT. Translation gives CASGPLGRGTEAFF.

This clone was recorded once. The chain is built from TRBV30 and TRBJ2-1; 9 bases fit TRBD2. The CDR3 runs 16 residues. V was clipped by 0 bases and J by 2 bases; unmatched bases: 5. From germline, CDR1 is GTSNPN and CDR2 SVGIG (reference sequence). CDR3 region: CAWSVIAGVTYNEQFF. The CDR3, as DNA: TGTGCCTGGAGTGTTATAGCGGGAGTGACCTACAATGAGCAGTTCTTC.

This clone was seen once. V usage is TRBV28 and J usage is TRBJ1-1, with 9 bases identical to TRBD1. The V gene end was trimmed by 6 bases and the J gene end by 3 bases; junction bases not matched to a gene: 8. The CDR3 covers 15 residues. CDR1 and CDR2 (germline): MDHEN, SYDVKM. CDR3 in amino acids: CASSPLQGADTEAFF. The CDR3 bases are TGTGCCAGCAGCCCATTACAGGGGGCTGACACTGAAGCTTTCTTT.

A note on this clone: Other nucleotide sequences from this sample produce the same CDR3. The rearrangement joins TRBV6-5 to TRBJ1-5, with TRBD1 matching over 8 bases. Germline loops: CDR1 MNHEY, CDR2 SVGAGI. With V trimmed by 6 bases and J by 3 bases, 1 base remained unmatched. This CDR3 spans 13 amino acids. CDR3 in amino acids: CASRDRDNQPQHF. The CDR3 region has the DNA TGTGCCAGCAGGGACAGGGACAATCAGCCCCAGCATTTT.

V gene TRBV7-2 combines with J gene TRBJ1-6; D ambiguous. The CDR3 loop spans 17 amino acids. Deletions cut 1 base from V and 6 bases from J, with 16 bases between. Germline V lookup: CDR1 SGHTA, CDR2 FQGNSA. CDR3 sequence: CASSLDSVGAPNSPLHF. DNA for the CDR3: TGTGCCAGCAGCTTAGATTCCGTGGGCGCGCCTAATTCACCCCTCCACTTT.

The chain recombines TRBV19 with TRBJ1-2, with 7 nucleotides matching TRBD1. Germline V CDR1 and CDR2: LNHDA, SQIVND (reference sequence). V lost 3 bases and J lost 13; bases outside the gene matches: 5. The CDR3 totals 11 residues. The CDR3 sequence is CASSIQGECTF. CDR3 sequence (DNA): TGTGCCAGTAGTATTCAGGGGGAGTGCACCTTC.

A word on this clone: The sample carries other DNA sequences with the same CDR3. This chain links TRBV6-2 or TRBV6-3 with TRBJ1-5, with 9 nucleotides matching TRBD1. This CDR3 contains 15 residues. CDR1 and CDR2 (germline): MNHEY, SVGEGT. The V gene end was trimmed by 2 bases and the J gene end by 4 bases; junction bases not matched to a gene: 3. The CDR3 loop reads CASSYLGQGNQPQHF. The CDR3 DNA reads as TGTGCCAGCAGTTACCTCGGACAGGGGAATCAGCCCCAGCATTTT.

The V call is TRBV12-5, the J call TRBJ2-1; D ambiguous. This CDR3 is built from 12 residues. The germline V gene has CDR1 LGHNT and CDR2 FRNRAP. Between the trimmed V and J ends, which lost 5 bases and 7 bases, there was a span of 9 bases. In DNA, the CDR3 is TGTGCTAGTGGTCTGAATCGGAATGAGCAGTTCTTC. Translation: CASGLNRNEQFF.

This clone turned up a few times. The J gene is TRBJ2-1, the V gene TRBV6-6; tentatively, D is TRBD2 (5 bases). The CDR3 consists of 12 residues. The V gene lost 5 bases and the J gene lost 10 bases, with 12 bases spanning the gap. The germline V gene encodes CDR1 MNHNY and CDR2 SVGAGI (reference sequence). The chain's CDR3 is CASSGPGEEQFF. The CDR3 region has the DNA TGTGCCAGCAGTGGCCCCGGGGAGGAGCAGTTCTTC.

This rearrangement joins TRBV30 to TRBJ1-4, with D possibly TRBD1 on 6 matching bases. Germline assignment: CDR1 GTSNPN and CDR2 SVGIG (reference sequence). The V and J ends lost 5 bases and 8 bases respectively, with 18 bases between them. The CDR3 contains 14 residues. Written as DNA, the CDR3 is TGTGCCTGGGGAACAGGGAGATCAGACGAAAAACTGTTTTTT. Its protein is CAWGTGRSDEKLFF.

The chain links TRBV28 to TRBJ1-5, with 12 bases fitting TRBD1. The CDR3 extends over 16 amino acids. From germline, CDR1 is MDHEN and CDR2 SYDVKM. V gave up 5 bases and J gave up 6 bases; unmatched junction bases: 8. The CDR3 bases are TGTGCCAGCAGTCTCCCGGGGACAGGGGGCGGTCAGCCCCAGCATTTT. This codes for CASSLPGTGGGQPQHF.

The chain couples TRBV4-2 to TRBJ1-4; 11 bases line up with TRBD1. Trimming at V came to 5 bases and at J to 2 bases, leaving 7 bases not matched to a gene. The CDR3 sequence is 17 residues long. Germline V gene sequence: CDR1 LGHNA, CDR2 YNFKEQ. CDR3 amino acids: CASSSDRGRATNEKLFF. Here the CDR3 DNA reads TGTGCCAGCAGCTCGGACAGGGGGCGAGCTACTAATGAAAAACTGTTTTTT.

The CDR3 nucleotides read TGTGCCAGCAGCTTAACCCCCCGGCTAGCGGTGGGGGAGACCCAGTACTTC. Translated, it gives CASSLTPRLAVGETQYF. The chain employs TRBV7-3 and TRBJ2-5, with 7 positions matching TRBD2. This CDR3 region has 17 residues. Per the germline V gene, CDR1 is SGHTA and CDR2 is FQGTGA. Germline trimming cut 0 bases from V and 5 bases from J; bases unmatched to any gene: 12.

The rearrangement links TRBV7-3 to TRBJ2-1; 7 nucleotides align to TRBD2. With V trimmed by 3 bases and J by 5 bases, 7 bases remained unmatched. CDR3 length equals 15 residues. Germline assignment: CDR1 SGHTA and CDR2 FQGTGA. The DNA for the CDR3 is TGTGCCAGCAGCTTTTCGGGAGGCCGCGACAATGAGCAGTTCTTC. Protein sequence: CASSFSGGRDNEQFF.

The V gene is TRBV4-1, the J gene TRBJ2-1, with D possibly being TRBD2 (6 bases). V shed 0 bases and J shed 0 bases, with 21 bases lying between them. The CDR3 is 20 amino acids. In germline, CDR1 is MGHRA, CDR2 YSYEKL. This chain's CDR3 is CASSQDLGRLPSYSYNEQFF. The DNA of the CDR3 is TGCGCCAGCAGCCAAGATTTGGGGAGGCTCCCTTCATACTCCTACAATGAGCAGTTCTTC.

This clone has more than one count but fewer than ten. V usage is TRBV4-1 and J usage is TRBJ1-5; a weak D match, TRBD1 (6 bases). CDR3 length: 17 residues. Trimming removed 0 bases from V and 3 bases from J, with 15 bases in between. The germline V gene has CDR1 MGHRA and CDR2 YSYEKL. CDR3 sequence: CASSQEWGGGNNQPQHF. CDR3 bases: TGCGCCAGCAGCCAAGAGTGGGGAGGGGGTAACAATCAGCCCCAGCATTTT.

This chain uses TRBV2 with TRBJ1-4; 8 bases agree with TRBD1. J was trimmed by 7 bases and V by 0 bases; bases with no gene match: 4. Germline V gene sequence: CDR1 SNHLY, CDR2 FYNNEI. This CDR3 spans 15 amino acids. CDR3 region: CASSEATGGGEKLFF. The CDR3 bases are TGTGCCAGCAGTGAAGCAACAGGGGGTGGTGAAAAACTGTTTTTT.

The rearrangement joins TRBV5-4 to TRBJ2-2; TRBD2 matches at 7 bases. The CDR3 extends over 15 amino acids. The V gene's germline CDR1 is SGHNT and CDR2 YYREEE (reference sequence). V lost 1 base, J lost 3 bases, and 3 bases stayed unmatched. The CDR3 region is CASSLSLADTGELFF. CDR3 bases: TGTGCCAGCAGCTTGAGTCTAGCGGACACCGGGGAGCTGTTTTTT.

This CDR3 is CASGLYNSPLHF. In DNA form, the CDR3 reads TGTGCCAGCGGCCTATATAATTCACCCCTCCACTTT. V usage is TRBV6-2 or TRBV6-3 and J usage is TRBJ1-6; no clear D. This CDR3 contains 12 residues. Germline V CDR1 and CDR2: MNHEY, SVGEGT. V lost 8 bases and J lost 4, with 6 bases in between.

This rearrangement joins TRBV7-3 to TRBJ1-1; a possible D gene is TRBD1 (6 bases). CDR1 SGHTA and CDR2 FQGTGA come from the germline V gene. V gave up 2 bases and J gave up 3 bases, with 10 bases separating them. This CDR3 is built from 14 residues. CDR3 residues: CASSLQGPYTEAFF. CDR3 DNA: TGTGCCAGCAGCTTACAGGGGCCTTACACTGAAGCTTTCTTT.

The chain carries TRBV2 and TRBJ2-7; 10 positions agree with TRBD1. The CDR3 runs to 13 residues. Trimming removed 6 bases from V and 5 bases from J; junction bases left unmatched: 4. Germline V gene data show CDR1 as SNHLY and CDR2 as FYNNEI. CDR3 in amino acids: CASRGQGTDEQYF. The CDR3 nucleotides are TGTGCCAGCAGGGGACAGGGGACGGACGAGCAGTACTTC.

The V call is TRBV5-1, the J call TRBJ2-5; D unresolved. V lost 0 bases to trimming and J lost 4 bases, with 16 bases between them. Germline V CDR1 and CDR2: SGHRS, YFSETQ. The CDR3 totals 16 residues. This CDR3 reads CASSLDGDGIRETQYF. As DNA, the CDR3 is TGCGCCAGCAGCTTGGATGGAGACGGAATTAGAGAGACCCAGTACTTC.